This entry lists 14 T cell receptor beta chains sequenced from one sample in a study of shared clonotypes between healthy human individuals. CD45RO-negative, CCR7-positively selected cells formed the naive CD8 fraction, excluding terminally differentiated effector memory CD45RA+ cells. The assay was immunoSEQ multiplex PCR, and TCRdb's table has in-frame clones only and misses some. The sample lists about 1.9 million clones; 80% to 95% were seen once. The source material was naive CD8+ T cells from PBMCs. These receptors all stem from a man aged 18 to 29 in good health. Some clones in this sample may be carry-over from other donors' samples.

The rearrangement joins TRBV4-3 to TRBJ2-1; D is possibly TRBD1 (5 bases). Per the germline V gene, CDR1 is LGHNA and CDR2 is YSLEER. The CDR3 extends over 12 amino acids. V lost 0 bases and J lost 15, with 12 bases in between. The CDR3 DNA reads TGCGCCAGCAGCCAAGATTGGGGCCTTCGGTTCTTC. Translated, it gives CASSQDWGLRFF.

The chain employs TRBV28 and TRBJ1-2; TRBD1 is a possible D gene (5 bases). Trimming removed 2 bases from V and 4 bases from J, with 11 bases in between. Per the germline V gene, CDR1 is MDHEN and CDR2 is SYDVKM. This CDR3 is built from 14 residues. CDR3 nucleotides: TGTGCCAGCAGTTTAATTGACAGAGCCTATGGCTACACCTTC. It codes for CASSLIDRAYGYTF.

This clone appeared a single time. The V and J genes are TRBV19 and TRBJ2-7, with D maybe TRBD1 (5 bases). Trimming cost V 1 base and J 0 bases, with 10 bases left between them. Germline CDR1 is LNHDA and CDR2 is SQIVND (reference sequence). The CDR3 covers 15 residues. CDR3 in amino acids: CASSIVGASSYEQYF. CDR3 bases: TGTGCCAGTAGTATAGTAGGGGCTAGCTCCTACGAGCAGTACTTC.

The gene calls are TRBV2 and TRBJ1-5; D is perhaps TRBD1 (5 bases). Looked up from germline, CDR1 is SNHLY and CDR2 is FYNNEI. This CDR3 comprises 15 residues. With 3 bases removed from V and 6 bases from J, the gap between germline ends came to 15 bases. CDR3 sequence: CASSDERGYLQPQHF. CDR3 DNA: TGTGCCAGCAGTGACGAGAGGGGATACCTTCAGCCCCAGCATTTT.

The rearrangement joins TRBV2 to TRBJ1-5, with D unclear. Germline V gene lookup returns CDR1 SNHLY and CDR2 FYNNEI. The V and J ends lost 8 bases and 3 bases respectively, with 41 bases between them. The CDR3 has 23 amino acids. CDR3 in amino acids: CASLLKLVRDLEVKPADNQPQHF. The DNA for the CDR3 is TGTGCCAGCCTACTTAAATTGGTGAGAGACCTCGAGGTAAAACCCGCGGACAATCAGCCCCAGCATTTT.

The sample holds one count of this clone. The DNA for the CDR3 is TGTGCCAGTAGTGCCGCGACAGGGGGAAATGGCTACACCTTC. Protein: CASSAATGGNGYTF. This rearrangement joins TRBV19 to TRBJ1-2, with 9 bases aligning to TRBD1. The CDR3 consists of 14 residues. The J segment lost 6 bases and the V segment lost 5 bases, leaving 7 bases of the junction unmatched. Per the germline V gene, CDR1 is LNHDA and CDR2 is SQIVND (reference sequence). The variable domain in full, with the rest retrieved from reference TRBV19 and TRBJ1-2, is DGGITQSPKYLFRKEGQNVTLSCEQNLNHDAMYWYRQDPGQGLRLIYYSQIVNDFQKGDIAEGYSVSREKKESFPLTVTSAQKNPTAFYLCASSAATGGNGYTFGSGTRLTVV.

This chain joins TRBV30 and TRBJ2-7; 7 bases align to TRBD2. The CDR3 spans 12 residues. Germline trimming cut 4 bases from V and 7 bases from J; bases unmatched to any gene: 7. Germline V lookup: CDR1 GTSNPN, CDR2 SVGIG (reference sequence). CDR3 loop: CAWNLAVGEQYF. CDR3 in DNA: TGTGCCTGGAATCTAGCGGTCGGGGAGCAGTACTTC.

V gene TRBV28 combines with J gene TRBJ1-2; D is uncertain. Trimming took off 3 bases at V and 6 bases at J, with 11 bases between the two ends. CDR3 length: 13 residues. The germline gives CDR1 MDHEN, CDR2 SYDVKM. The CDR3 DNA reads TGTGCCAGCAGTTTTCGGGCACGGGATGGCTACACCTTC. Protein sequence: CASSFRARDGYTF.

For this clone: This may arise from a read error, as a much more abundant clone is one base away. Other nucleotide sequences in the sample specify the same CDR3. CDR3 in amino acids: CASSLGDYEQYF. The CDR3 bases are TGTGCCAGCAGCTTAGGGGACTACGAGCAGTACTTC. The V gene is TRBV5-4, the J gene TRBJ2-7; tentative D call: TRBD1 (5 bases). The V end lost 2 bases, the J end lost 3 bases, and 6 bases lay between the germline ends. CDR3 length equals 12 residues. Germline-derived CDR1 and CDR2 are SGHNT and YYREEE (reference sequence).

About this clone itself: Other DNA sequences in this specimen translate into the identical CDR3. The CDR3 nucleotides read TGTGCCAGTAGTAGCGGGGGTCCCTACAATGAGCAGTTCTTC. This gives the protein CASSSGGPYNEQFF. The chain couples TRBV19 to TRBJ2-1; TRBD2 matches 7 bases. J gave up 2 bases and V 4 bases, and 2 bases lay outside the gene matches. Germline CDR1 and CDR2: LNHDA and SQIVND (reference sequence). This CDR3 contains 14 residues. The complete variable domain, with remaining parts taken from reference TRBV19 and TRBJ2-1, reads DGGITQSPKYLFRKEGQNVTLSCEQNLNHDAMYWYRQDPGQGLRLIYYSQIVNDFQKGDIAEGYSVSREKKESFPLTVTSAQKNPTAFYLCASSSGGPYNEQFFGPGTRLTVL.

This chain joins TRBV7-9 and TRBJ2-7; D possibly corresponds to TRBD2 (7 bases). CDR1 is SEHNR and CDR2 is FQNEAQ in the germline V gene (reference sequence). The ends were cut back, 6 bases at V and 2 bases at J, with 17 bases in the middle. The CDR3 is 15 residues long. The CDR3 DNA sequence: TGTGCCAGCAGACTCGCGCGGGGGCAGACCTACGAGCAGTACTTC. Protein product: CASRLARGQTYEQYF.

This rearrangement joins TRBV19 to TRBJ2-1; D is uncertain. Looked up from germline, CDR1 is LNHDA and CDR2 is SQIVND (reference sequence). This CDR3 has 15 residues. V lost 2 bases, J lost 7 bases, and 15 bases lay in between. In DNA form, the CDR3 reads TGTGCCAGTAGTATATTTAACACCCCTGAGAATGAGCAGTTCTTC. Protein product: CASSIFNTPENEQFF.

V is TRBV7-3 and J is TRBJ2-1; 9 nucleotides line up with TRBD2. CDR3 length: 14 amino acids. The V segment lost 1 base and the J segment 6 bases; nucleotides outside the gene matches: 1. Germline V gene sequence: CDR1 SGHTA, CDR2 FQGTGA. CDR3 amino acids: CASSLIAGANEQFF. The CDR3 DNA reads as TGTGCCAGCAGCTTAATAGCGGGGGCCAATGAGCAGTTCTTC.

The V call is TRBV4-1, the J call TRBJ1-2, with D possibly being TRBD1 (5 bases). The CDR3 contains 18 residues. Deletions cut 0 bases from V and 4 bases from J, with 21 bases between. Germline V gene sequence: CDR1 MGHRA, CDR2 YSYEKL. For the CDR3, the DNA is TGCGCCAGCAGCCAAGAGCCAGCAACGTACAGGTCCCTCTATGGCTACACCTTC. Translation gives CASSQEPATYRSLYGYTF.